The 17 T cell receptor beta chains reported below all come from one sample, sequenced in a study of CD8 T cells in ankylosing spondylitis. One entry per CDR3 protein, called by TCRdb with MiXCR from the 5' RACE reads. The sample has 200,000 to 250,000 distinct CDR3 sequences, roughly a tenth seen once. Input material: blood, either unsorted or a sorted T cell fraction (not recorded which). Every receptor here comes from a male donor with ankylosing spondylitis or in good health (not recorded which).

The CDR3 loop is CASRTSGTYEQYF. The CDR3, as DNA: TGTGCCAGCCGGACTAGCGGAACCTACGAGCAGTACTTC. The genes are TRBV27 and TRBJ2-7, with TRBD2 identical over 10 bases. Germline CDR1 MNHEY, CDR2 SMNVEV (reference sequence). V lost 8 bases and J lost 2; bases outside the gene matches: 3. This CDR3 is built from 13 residues.

This clonotype has a count of ten or more. The chain is built from TRBV7-2 and TRBJ2-7; 8 positions agree with TRBD2. Germline lookup yields CDR1 SGHTA and CDR2 FQGNSA. CDR3 size: 15 residues. After removal of 2 bases from V and 0 bases from J, the junction contained 3 bases not matched to a gene. DNA of the CDR3: TGTGCCAGCAGCTTATGGGGGACTAGCTCCTACGAGCAGTACTTC. This encodes CASSLWGTSSYEQYF. Based on the CDR3 plus reference TRBV7-2 and TRBJ2-7, the full variable domain is GAGVSQSPSNKVTEKGKDVELRCDPISGHTALYWYRQSLGQGLEFLIYFQGNSAPDKSGLPSDRFSAERTGGSVSTLTIQRTQQEDSAVYLCASSLWGTSSYEQYFGPGTRLTVT.

The chain has TRBV20-1 and TRBJ2-4; TRBD1 agrees at 10 bases. V lost 6 bases to trimming and J lost 5 bases; unmatched junction nucleotides: 7. The germline V gene has CDR1 DFQATT and CDR2 SNEGSKA (reference sequence). The CDR3 spans 14 residues. The CDR3 region has the DNA TGCAGTGCAAGCTCCGGGACAGGGGAAAACATTCAGTACTTC. Translated, it gives CSASSGTGENIQYF.

A few counts support this clonotype. The V call is TRBV4-2, the J call TRBJ2-3; possible D gene TRBD2, 6 bases. Germline-derived CDR1 and CDR2 are LGHNA and YNFKEQ. This CDR3 region has 17 residues. Deletions cut 3 bases from V and 6 bases from J, with 22 bases between. CDR3 amino acids: CASSHVPAGLESDTQYF. For the CDR3, the DNA is TGTGCCAGCAGCCATGTGCCCGCGGGATTAGAGAGCGATACGCAGTATTTT.

The genes are TRBV10-3 and TRBJ2-1; 7 bases line up with TRBD2. The J segment lost 7 bases and the V segment lost 7 bases, leaving 10 bases of the junction unmatched. The CDR3 has 14 amino acids. CDR1 is ENHRY and CDR2 is SYGVKD in the germline V gene. The CDR3 spells CAIKGRGDLNEQFF. CDR3 nucleotides: TGTGCCATCAAGGGCCGGGGGGACTTGAATGAGCAGTTCTTC.

This clonotype was seen many times. The rearrangement links TRBV7-3 to TRBJ2-6, with D possibly being TRBD2 (5 bases). V shed 6 bases and J shed 4 bases, with 19 bases lying between them. The CDR3 loop spans 17 amino acids. Per the germline V gene, CDR1 is SGHTA and CDR2 is FQGTGA. The CDR3 nucleotides read TGTGCCAGCAGTGATCGGTTCACGGGGTCCGGGGCCAACGTCCTGACTTTC. Translation: CASSDRFTGSGANVLTF.

This clonotype was seen ten or more times. In nucleotides, the CDR3 is TGCAGTGCGTACCCTCGGGGGTTCACTGGCAATCAGCCCCAGCATTTT. Its protein is CSAYPRGFTGNQPQHF. The chain couples TRBV20-1 to TRBJ1-5; possible D gene TRBD1, 5 bases. Trimming took 6 bases from V and 2 from J, leaving 20 bases between them. Germline assignment: CDR1 DFQATT and CDR2 SNEGSKA (reference sequence). The CDR3 extends over 16 amino acids.

In its sample, this clonotype was seen many times. The rearrangement uses TRBV12-3 or TRBV12-4 and TRBJ2-3; 10 bases align to TRBD1. The CDR3 totals 15 residues. J was trimmed by 5 bases and V by 2 bases; bases with no gene match: 4. This CDR3 reads CASSLRQGAEDTQYF. The CDR3 DNA reads as TGTGCCAGCAGTTTAAGACAGGGGGCTGAAGATACGCAGTATTTT.

This clonotype has just a few counts. The chain couples TRBV7-9 to TRBJ1-2, with a tentative D call TRBD1 (5 bases). The V end was cut by 5 bases, the J end by 6 bases, with 13 bases between. The CDR3 runs 13 residues. Germline V gene lookup returns CDR1 SEHNR and CDR2 FQNEAQ (reference sequence). In DNA, the CDR3 is TGTGCCAGCAGCGCCGGGACTGAGGATGGCTACACCTTC. Translation: CASSAGTEDGYTF. Using reference TRBV7-9 and TRBJ1-2 for the parts outside the CDR3, the full variable domain is DTGVSQNPRHKITKRGQNVTFRCDPISEHNRLYWYRQTLGQGPEFLTYFQNEAQLEKSRLLSDRFSAERPKGSFSTLEIQRTEQGDSAMYLCASSAGTEDGYTFGSGTRLTVV.

This clonotype was counted at least ten times. J is TRBJ2-2 and V is TRBV6-1; 10 bases align to TRBD1. V trimming: 6 bases; J trimming: 7 bases; junction bases outside the gene matches: 5. Germline values: CDR1 MNHNS, CDR2 SASEGT. This CDR3 is built from 14 residues. The DNA for the CDR3 is TGTGCCAGCAGACGGGGACAGGGGATCGGGGAGCTGTTTTTT. Residues: CASRRGQGIGELFF.

This chain joins TRBV28 and TRBJ2-5; 8 bases match TRBD2. This CDR3 is built from 14 residues. J gave up 1 base and V 6 bases, and 4 bases lay outside the gene matches. CDR1 and CDR2 from the germline V gene are MDHEN and SYDVKM. The CDR3 spells CASRIGLAQETQYF. The CDR3 DNA is TGTGCCAGCAGGATCGGACTAGCCCAAGAGACCCAGTACTTC.

This clonotype was seen a handful of times. The V call is TRBV7-3, the J call TRBJ1-4; perhaps TRBD1 as D (5 bases). This CDR3 comprises 15 residues. In germline, CDR1 is SGHTA, CDR2 FQGTGA. Trimming cost V 4 bases and J 4 bases, with 13 bases left between them. CDR3 DNA sequence: TGTGCCAGCAGCTCCCCGGGACGGATTAATGAAAAACTGTTTTTT. It codes for CASSSPGRINEKLFF.

This clonotype showed up many times. This chain connects TRBV7-9 to TRBJ2-6, with unresolved D. V gave up 8 bases and J gave up 0 bases, with 17 bases separating them. The CDR3 has 17 residues. CDR1 is SEHNR, CDR2 FQNEAQ, per germline (reference sequence). The CDR3 region is CASLPPPRISGANVLTF. Here the CDR3 DNA reads TGTGCCAGCTTACCCCCCCCACGGATCTCTGGGGCCAACGTCCTGACTTTC.

The chain uses TRBV3-1 and TRBJ2-2, with D perhaps matching TRBD1 or TRBD2 (6 bases each). Trimming took off 4 bases at V and 4 bases at J, with 16 bases between the two ends. Germline V gene data show CDR1 as LGHDT and CDR2 as YNNKEL (reference sequence). The CDR3 consists of 16 residues. CDR3 region: CASSLVGGPRTGELFF. CDR3 in DNA: TGTGCCAGCAGCCTTGTGGGGGGCCCACGCACCGGGGAGCTGTTTTTT.

This clonotype appeared many times. The chain carries TRBV27 and TRBJ2-3; D remains unclear. CDR3 size: 14 residues. Trimming cost V 3 bases and J 4 bases, with 11 bases left between them. Germline lookup yields CDR1 MNHEY and CDR2 SMNVEV (reference sequence). The CDR3 region has the DNA TGTGCCAGCAGTTTGTTGAGTTCTTCAGATACGCAGTATTTT. Translating gives CASSLLSSSDTQYF.

CDR3 sequence reads: CASSSYPGQGAPYEQYF. The CDR3, as DNA: TGTGCCAGCAGCTCCTACCCGGGACAGGGGGCTCCTTACGAGCAGTACTTC. V and J are TRBV7-6 and TRBJ2-7, with 12 bases matching TRBD1. The J segment lost 4 bases and the V segment lost 4 bases, leaving 11 bases of the junction unmatched. Germline CDR1 reads SGHVS; CDR2 reads FNYEAQ. The CDR3 contains 17 residues.

This clonotype has a handful of counts. This chain links TRBV19 with TRBJ1-5, with TRBD1 as a possible D gene (5 bases). Germline loops: CDR1 LNHDA, CDR2 SQIVND (reference sequence). Trimming removed 2 bases at V and 6 bases at J, with 8 bases between. CDR3 size: 13 residues. The CDR3 nucleotides read TGTGCCAGTAGTATAACAGGCTTTCAGCCCCAGCATTTT. It encodes CASSITGFQPQHF.